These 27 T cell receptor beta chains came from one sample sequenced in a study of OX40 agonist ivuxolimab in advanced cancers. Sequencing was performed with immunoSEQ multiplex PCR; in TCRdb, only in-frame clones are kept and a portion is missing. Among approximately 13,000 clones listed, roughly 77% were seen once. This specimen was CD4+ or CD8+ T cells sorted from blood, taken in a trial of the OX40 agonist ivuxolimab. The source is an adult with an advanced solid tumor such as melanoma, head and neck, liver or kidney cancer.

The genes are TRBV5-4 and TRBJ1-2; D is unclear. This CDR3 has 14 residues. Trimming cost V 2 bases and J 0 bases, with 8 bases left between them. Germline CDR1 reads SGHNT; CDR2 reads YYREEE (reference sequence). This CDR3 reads CASSLVPSNYGYTF. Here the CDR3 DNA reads TGTGCCAGCAGCTTAGTTCCTTCTAACTATGGCTACACCTTC.

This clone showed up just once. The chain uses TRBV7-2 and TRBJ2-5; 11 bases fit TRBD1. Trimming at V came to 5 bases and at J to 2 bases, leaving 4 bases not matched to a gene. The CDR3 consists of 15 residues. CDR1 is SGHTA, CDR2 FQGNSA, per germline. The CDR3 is CASSTRDRGQETQYF. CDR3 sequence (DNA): TGTGCCAGCAGCACCCGGGACAGGGGGCAAGAGACCCAGTACTTC.

The CDR3 sequence: CASTVGGANYGYTF. CDR3 DNA: TGCGCCAGCACGGTAGGGGGCGCCAACTATGGCTACACCTTC. The genes are TRBV5-1 and TRBJ1-2; 7 bases match TRBD1. There are 14 residues in the CDR3. With V trimmed by 6 bases and J by 2 bases, 7 bases remained unmatched. CDR1 SGHRS and CDR2 YFSETQ come from the germline V gene.

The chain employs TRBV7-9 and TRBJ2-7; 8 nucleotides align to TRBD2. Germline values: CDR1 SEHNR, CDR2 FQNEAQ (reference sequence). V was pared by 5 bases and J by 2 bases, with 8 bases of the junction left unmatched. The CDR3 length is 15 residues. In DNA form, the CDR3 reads TGTGCCAGCAGCCAGAGGCGGGGGGCCCCCTACGAGCAGTACTTC. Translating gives CASSQRRGAPYEQYF.

CDR3 loop: CASSRTGGNTIYF. The CDR3 nucleotides are TGTGCCAGCAGTCGGACAGGTGGAAACACCATATATTTT. V usage is TRBV27 and J usage is TRBJ1-3, with 7 bases fitting TRBD1. With 5 bases clipped from V and 3 bases from J, the junction kept 1 base outside the gene matches. CDR1 and CDR2 from the germline V gene are MNHEY and SMNVEV (reference sequence). There are 13 residues in the CDR3.

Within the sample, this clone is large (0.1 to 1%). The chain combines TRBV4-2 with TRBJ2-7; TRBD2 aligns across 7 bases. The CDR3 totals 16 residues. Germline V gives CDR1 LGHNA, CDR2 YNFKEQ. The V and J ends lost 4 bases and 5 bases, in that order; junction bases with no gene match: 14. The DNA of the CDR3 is TGTGCCAGCAGCCCGGGGCCGGGGGAGGGCGTGAACGAGCAGTACTTC. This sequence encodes CASSPGPGEGVNEQYF.

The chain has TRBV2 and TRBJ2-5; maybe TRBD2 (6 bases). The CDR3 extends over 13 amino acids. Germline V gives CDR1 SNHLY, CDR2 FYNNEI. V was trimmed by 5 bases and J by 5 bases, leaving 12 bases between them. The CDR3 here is CASSWRGFETQYF. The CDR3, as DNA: TGTGCCAGCAGTTGGAGGGGTTTCGAGACCCAGTACTTC.

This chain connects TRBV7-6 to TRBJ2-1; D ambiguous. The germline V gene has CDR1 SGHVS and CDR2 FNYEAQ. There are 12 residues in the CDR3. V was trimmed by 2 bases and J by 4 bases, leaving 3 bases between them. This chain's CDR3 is CASSLKYNEQFF. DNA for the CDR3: TGTGCCAGCAGCTTAAAATACAATGAGCAGTTCTTC.

As DNA, the CDR3 is TGCGCCAGCAGTGGGGGCATTGGGACCGCCTACTCCTACAATGAGCAGTTCTTC. It codes for CASSGGIGTAYSYNEQFF. V gene TRBV5-1 combines with J gene TRBJ2-1, with D possibly TRBD1 on 6 matching bases. The CDR3 contains 18 residues. Germline CDR1 reads SGHRS; CDR2 reads YFSETQ. V lost 5 bases to trimming and J lost 0 bases, with 21 bases between them.

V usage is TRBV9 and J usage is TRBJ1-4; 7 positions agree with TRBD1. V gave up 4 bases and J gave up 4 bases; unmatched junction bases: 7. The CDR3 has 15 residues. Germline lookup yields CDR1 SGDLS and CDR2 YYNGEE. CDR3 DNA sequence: TGTGCCAGCAGCCCCCGGACAGGATTTAATGAAAAACTGTTTTTT. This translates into CASSPRTGFNEKLFF.

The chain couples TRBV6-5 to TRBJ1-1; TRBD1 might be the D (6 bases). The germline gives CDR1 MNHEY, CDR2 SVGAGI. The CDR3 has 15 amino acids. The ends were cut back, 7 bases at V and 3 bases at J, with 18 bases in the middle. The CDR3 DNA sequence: TGTGCCAGCACCGCCACCGGGGGGGCGTACACTGAAGCTTTCTTT. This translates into CASTATGGAYTEAFF.

The CDR3 loop reads CASRNVGGSPYEQYF. Here the CDR3 DNA reads TGTGCCAGCAGAAACGTTGGAGGGTCCCCCTACGAGCAGTACTTC. The chain employs TRBV27 and TRBJ2-7; possibly TRBD2 for D (6 bases). This CDR3 has 15 amino acids. The V end lost 6 bases, the J end lost 2 bases, and 17 bases lay between the germline ends. Germline V lookup: CDR1 MNHEY, CDR2 SMNVEV (reference sequence).

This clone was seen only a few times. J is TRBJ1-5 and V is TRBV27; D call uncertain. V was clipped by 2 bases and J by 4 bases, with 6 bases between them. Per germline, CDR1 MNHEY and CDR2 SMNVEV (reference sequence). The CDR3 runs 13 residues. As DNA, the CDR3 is TGTGCCAGCAGTTTACATTGGAATCAGCCCCAGCATTTT. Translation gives CASSLHWNQPQHF.

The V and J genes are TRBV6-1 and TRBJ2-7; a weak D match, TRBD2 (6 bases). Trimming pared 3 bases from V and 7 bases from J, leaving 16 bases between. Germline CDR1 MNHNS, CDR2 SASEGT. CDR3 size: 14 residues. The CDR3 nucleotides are TGTGCCAGCAGTGAGGTAGGCGGGGACGAGGAGCAGTACTTC. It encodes CASSEVGGDEEQYF.

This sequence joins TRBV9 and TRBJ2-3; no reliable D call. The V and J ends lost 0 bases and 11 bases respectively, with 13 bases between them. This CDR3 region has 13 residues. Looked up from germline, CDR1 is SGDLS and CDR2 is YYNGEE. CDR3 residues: CASSVGGPRVQYF. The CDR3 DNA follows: TGTGCCAGCAGCGTAGGAGGCCCTAGGGTGCAGTATTTT.

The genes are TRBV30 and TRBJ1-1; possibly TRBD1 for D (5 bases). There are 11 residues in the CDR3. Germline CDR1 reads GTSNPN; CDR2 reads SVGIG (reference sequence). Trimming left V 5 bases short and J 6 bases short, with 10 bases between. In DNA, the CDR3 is TGTGCCTGGGAGGGGTTCTCTGAAGCTTTCTTT. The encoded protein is CAWEGFSEAFF.

CDR3 sequence: CASSLQGVAPLHF. In DNA, the CDR3 is TGTGCCAGCAGCTTACAGGGGGTTGCACCCCTCCACTTT. The chain carries TRBV7-8 and TRBJ1-6, with 7 positions matching TRBD1. CDR1 is SGHVS and CDR2 is FQNEAQ in the germline V gene. There are 13 residues in the CDR3. V trimming: 2 bases; J trimming: 11 bases; junction bases outside the gene matches: 3.

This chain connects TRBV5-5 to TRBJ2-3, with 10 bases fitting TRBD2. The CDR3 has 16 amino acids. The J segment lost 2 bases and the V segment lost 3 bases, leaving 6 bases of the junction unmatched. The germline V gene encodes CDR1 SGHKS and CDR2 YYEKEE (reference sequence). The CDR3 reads CASSSWLAGVTDTQYF. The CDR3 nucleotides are TGTGCCAGCAGCTCCTGGCTAGCGGGGGTCACAGATACGCAGTATTTT.

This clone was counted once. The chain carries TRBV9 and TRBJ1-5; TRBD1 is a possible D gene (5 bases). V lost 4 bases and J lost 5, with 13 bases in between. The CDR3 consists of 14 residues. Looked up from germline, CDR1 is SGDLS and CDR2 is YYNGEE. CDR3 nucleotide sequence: TGTGCCAGCAGCCCCGGGACTCAAGATCAGCCCCAGCATTTT. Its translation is CASSPGTQDQPQHF.

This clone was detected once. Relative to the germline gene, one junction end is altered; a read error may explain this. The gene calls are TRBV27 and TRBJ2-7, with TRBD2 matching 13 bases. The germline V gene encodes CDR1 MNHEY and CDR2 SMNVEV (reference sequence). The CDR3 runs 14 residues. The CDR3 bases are TGTGCCAGCAGTTCGAGTACGACTAGCGGGAGGTTAATCTTC. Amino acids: CASSSSTTSGRLIF.

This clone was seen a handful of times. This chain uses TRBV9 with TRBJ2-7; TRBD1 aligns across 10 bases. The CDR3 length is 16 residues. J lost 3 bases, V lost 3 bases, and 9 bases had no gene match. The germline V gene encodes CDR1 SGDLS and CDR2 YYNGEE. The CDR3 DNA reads TGTGCCAGCAGCGACTCCCGGGACAGGGGTGTCTACGAGCAGTACTTC. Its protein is CASSDSRDRGVYEQYF.

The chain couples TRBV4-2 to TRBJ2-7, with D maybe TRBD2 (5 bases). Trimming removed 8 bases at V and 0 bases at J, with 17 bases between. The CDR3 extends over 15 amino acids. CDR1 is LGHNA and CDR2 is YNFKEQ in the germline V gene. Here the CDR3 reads CASAEGSGGSYEQYF. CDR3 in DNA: TGTGCCAGCGCTGAGGGCAGCGGCGGCTCCTACGAGCAGTACTTC.

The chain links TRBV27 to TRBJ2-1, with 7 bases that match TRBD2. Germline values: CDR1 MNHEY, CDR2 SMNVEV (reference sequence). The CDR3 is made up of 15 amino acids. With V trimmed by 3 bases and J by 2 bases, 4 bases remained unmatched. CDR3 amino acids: CASSFPGTTYNEQFF. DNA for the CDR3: TGTGCCAGCAGTTTCCCTGGGACTACCTACAATGAGCAGTTCTTC.

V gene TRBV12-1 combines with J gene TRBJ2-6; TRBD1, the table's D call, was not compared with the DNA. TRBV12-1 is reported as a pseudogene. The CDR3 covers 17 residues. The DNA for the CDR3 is TGTGCCAGCAGCGGTTCAGGTGTACAAAGTCGGGCCAACGTCCTGACTTTC. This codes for CASSGSGVQSRANVLTF.

This chain's CDR3 is CASSAGPNYEQYF. The CDR3 DNA follows: TGTGCCAGCAGCGCGGGACCTAACTACGAGCAGTACTTC. V usage is TRBV9 and J usage is TRBJ2-7; D tentatively reads TRBD1 or TRBD2 (5 bases each). Germline CDR1 is SGDLS and CDR2 is YYNGEE. Trimming pared 3 bases from V and 3 bases from J, leaving 10 bases between. This CDR3 region has 13 residues.

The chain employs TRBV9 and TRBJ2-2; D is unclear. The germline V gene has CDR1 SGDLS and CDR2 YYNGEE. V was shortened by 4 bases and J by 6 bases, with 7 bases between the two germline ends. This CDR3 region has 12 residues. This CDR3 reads CASSSASGELFF. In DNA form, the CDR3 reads TGTGCCAGCAGCTCCGCCTCCGGGGAGCTGTTTTTT.

Written as DNA, the CDR3 is TGCGCCAGCAGCTCGGGACTAGCGGGACACAAACCCAACACCGGGGAGCTGTTTTTT. It is translated as CASSSGLAGHKPNTGELFF. The chain joins TRBV5-1 to TRBJ2-2; 13 bases are a match to TRBD2. J lost 2 bases, V lost 3 bases, and 10 bases had no gene match. This CDR3 is 19 amino acids long. Germline CDR1 and CDR2: SGHRS and YFSETQ.